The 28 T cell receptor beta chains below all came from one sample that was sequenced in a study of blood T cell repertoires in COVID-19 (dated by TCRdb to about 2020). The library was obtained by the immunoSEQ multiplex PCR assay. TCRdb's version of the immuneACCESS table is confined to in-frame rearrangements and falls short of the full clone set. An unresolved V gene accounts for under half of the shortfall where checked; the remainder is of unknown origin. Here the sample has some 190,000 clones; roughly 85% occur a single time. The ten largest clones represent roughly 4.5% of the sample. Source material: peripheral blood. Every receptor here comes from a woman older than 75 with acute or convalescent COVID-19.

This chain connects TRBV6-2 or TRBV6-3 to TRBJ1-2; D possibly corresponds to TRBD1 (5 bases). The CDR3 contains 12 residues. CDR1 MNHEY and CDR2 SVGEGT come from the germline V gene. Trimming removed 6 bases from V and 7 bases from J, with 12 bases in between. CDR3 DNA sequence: TGTGCCAGCAGCCTCCGACAGAGTGGCTACACCTTC. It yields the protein CASSLRQSGYTF.

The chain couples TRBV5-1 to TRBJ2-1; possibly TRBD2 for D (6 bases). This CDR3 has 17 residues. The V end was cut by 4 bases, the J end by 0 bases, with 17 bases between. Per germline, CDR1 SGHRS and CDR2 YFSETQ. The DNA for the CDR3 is TGCGCCAGCAGCGGCGGGGCCGGACTTAGCTCCTACAATGAGCAGTTCTTC. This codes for CASSGGAGLSSYNEQFF.

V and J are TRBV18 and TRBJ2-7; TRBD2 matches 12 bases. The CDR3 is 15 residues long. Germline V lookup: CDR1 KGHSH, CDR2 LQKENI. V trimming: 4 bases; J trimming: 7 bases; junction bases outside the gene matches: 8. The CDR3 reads CASSRYVLAGGEQYF. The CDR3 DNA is TGTGCCAGCTCACGATATGTGCTAGCGGGAGGGGAGCAGTACTTC.

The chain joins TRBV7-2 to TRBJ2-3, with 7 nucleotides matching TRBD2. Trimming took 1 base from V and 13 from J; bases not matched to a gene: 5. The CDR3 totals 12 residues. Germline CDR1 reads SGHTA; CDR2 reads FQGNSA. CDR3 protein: CASSLGRGVKYF. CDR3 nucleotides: TGTGCCAGCAGCTTAGGACGGGGGGTGAAGTATTTT.

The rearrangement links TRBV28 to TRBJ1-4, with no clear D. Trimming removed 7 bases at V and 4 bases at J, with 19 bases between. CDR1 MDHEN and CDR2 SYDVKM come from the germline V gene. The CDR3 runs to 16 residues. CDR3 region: CASTPGGRENNEKLFF. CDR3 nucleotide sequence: TGTGCCAGCACCCCCGGAGGGAGGGAGAATAATGAAAAACTGTTTTTT.

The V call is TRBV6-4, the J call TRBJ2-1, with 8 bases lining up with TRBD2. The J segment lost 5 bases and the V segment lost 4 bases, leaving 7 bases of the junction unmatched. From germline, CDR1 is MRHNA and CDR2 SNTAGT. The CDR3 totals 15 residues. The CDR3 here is CASSGKSGGHNEQFF. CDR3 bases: TGTGCCAGCAGTGGGAAGTCGGGAGGGCACAATGAGCAGTTCTTC.

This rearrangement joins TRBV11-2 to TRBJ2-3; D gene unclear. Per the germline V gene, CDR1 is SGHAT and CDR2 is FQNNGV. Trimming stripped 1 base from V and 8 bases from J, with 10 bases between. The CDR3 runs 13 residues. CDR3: CASSLVLLSTQYF. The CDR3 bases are TGTGCCAGCAGCTTAGTACTGCTGAGTACGCAGTATTTT.

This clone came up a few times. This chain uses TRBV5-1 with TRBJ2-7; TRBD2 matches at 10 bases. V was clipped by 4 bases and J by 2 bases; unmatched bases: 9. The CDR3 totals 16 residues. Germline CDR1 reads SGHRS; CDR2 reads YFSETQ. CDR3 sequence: CASSTGPSGSTYEQYF. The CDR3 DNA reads TGCGCCAGCAGCACGGGGCCTAGCGGGAGCACCTACGAGCAGTACTTC. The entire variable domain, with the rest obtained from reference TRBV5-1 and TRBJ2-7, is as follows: KAGVTQTPRYLIKTRGQQVTLSCSPISGHRSVSWYQQTPGQGLQFLFEYFSETQRNKGNFPGRFSGRQFSNSRSEMNVSTLELGDSALYLCASSTGPSGSTYEQYFGPGTRLTVT.

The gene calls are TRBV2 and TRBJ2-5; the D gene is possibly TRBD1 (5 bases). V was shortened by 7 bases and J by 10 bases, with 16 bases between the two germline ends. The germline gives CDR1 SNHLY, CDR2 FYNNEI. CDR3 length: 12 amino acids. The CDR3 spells CASMADTIDQYF. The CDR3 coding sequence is TGTGCCAGCATGGCGGACACCATAGACCAGTACTTC.

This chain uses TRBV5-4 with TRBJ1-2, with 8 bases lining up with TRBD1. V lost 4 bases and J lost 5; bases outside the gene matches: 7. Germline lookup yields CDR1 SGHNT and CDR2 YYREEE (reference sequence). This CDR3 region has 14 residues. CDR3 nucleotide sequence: TGTGCCAGCAGCCAGACAGGGGTGCGGTATGGCTACACCTTC. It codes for CASSQTGVRYGYTF.

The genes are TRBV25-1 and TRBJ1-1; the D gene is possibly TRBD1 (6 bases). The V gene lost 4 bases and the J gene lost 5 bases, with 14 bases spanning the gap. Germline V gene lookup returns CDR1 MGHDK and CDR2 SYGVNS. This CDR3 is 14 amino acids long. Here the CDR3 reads CASSAGVVGTEAFF. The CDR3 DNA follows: TGTGCCAGCAGTGCAGGGGTAGTGGGGACTGAAGCTTTCTTT.

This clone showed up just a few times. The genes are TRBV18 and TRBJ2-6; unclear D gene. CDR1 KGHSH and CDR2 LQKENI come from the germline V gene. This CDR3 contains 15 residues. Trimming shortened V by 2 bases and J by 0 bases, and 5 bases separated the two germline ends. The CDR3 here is CASSPESSGANVLTF. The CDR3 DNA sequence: TGTGCCAGCTCACCAGAGAGCTCTGGGGCCAACGTCCTGACTTTC.

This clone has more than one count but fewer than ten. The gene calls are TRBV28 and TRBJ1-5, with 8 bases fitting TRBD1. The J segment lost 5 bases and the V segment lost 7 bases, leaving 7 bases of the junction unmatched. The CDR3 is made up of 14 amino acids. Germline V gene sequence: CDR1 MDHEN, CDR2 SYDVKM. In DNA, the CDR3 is TGTGCCAGCACCCATGGGACAGGATATCAGCCCCAGCATTTT. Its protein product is CASTHGTGYQPQHF.

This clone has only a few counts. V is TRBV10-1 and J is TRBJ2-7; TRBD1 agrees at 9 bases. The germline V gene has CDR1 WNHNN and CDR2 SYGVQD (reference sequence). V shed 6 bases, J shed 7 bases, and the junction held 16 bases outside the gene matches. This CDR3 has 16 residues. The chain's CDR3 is CASRRETGTGSREQYF. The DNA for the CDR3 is TGCGCCAGCAGGAGGGAAACCGGGACAGGGTCGAGGGAGCAGTACTTC.

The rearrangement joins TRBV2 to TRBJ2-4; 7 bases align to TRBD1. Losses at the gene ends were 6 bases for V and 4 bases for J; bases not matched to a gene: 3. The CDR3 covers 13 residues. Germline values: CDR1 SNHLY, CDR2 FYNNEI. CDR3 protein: CASSEDRKNIQYF. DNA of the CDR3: TGTGCCAGCAGCGAGGACAGGAAAAACATTCAGTACTTC.

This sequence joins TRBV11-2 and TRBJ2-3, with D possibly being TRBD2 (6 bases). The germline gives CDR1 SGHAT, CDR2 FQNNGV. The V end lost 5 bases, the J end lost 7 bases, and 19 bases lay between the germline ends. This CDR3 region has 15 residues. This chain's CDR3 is CASSGPGLTQYTQYF. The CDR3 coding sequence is TGTGCCAGCAGCGGCCCGGGACTCACACAATATACGCAGTATTTT.

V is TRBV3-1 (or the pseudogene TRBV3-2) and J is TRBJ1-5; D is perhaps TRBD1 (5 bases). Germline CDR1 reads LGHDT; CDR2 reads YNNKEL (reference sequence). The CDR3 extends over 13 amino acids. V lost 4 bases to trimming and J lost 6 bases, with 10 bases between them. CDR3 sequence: CASSPGLSQPQHF. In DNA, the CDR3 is TGTGCCAGCAGCCCAGGGTTAAGTCAGCCCCAGCATTTT.

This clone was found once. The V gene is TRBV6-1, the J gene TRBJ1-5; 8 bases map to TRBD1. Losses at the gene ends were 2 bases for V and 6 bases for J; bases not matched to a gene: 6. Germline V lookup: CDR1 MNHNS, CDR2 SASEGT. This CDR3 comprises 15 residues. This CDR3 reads CASSEYRQGFQPQHF. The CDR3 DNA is TGTGCCAGCAGTGAATATCGACAGGGGTTTCAGCCCCAGCATTTT.

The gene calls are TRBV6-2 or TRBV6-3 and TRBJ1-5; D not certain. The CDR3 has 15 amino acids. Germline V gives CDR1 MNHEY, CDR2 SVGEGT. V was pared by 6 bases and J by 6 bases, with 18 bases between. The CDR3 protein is CASSPDTRWRQPQHF. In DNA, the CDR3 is TGTGCCAGCAGCCCAGACACCCGGTGGCGTCAGCCCCAGCATTTT.

CDR3 in amino acids: CASSSLKGAGEGNEQFF. In DNA form, the CDR3 reads TGTGCCAGCAGTTCCTTGAAGGGCGCGGGAGAGGGGAATGAGCAGTTCTTC. V usage is TRBV27 and J usage is TRBJ2-1; 7 bases line up with TRBD2. V lost 4 bases and J lost 7; bases outside the gene matches: 16. Per germline, CDR1 MNHEY and CDR2 SMNVEV (reference sequence). This CDR3 has 17 residues.

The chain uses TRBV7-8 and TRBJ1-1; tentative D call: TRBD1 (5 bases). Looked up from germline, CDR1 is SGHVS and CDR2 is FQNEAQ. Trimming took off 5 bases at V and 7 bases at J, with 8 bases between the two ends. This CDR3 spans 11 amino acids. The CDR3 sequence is CASSLGGEAFF. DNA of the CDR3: TGTGCCAGCAGCCTCGGGGGTGAAGCTTTCTTT. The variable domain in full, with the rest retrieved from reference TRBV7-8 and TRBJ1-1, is GAGVSQSPRYKVAKRGQDVALRCDPISGHVSLFWYQQALGQGPEFLTYFQNEAQLDKSGLPSDRFFAERPEGSVSTLKIQRTQQEDSAVYLCASSLGGEAFFGQGTRLTVV.

CDR3: CASSSESEAFF. The CDR3 DNA reads TGTGCCAGCAGTTCCGAGTCTGAAGCTTTCTTT. J is TRBJ1-1 and V is TRBV6-6; unclear D gene. The CDR3 has 11 amino acids. Trimming removed 4 bases at V and 6 bases at J, with 6 bases between. From germline, CDR1 is MNHNY and CDR2 SVGAGI (reference sequence).

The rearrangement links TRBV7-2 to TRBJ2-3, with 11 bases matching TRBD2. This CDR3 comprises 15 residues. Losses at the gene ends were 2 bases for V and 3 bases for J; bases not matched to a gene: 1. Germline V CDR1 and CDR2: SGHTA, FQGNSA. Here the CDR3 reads CASSLTSGSTDTQYF. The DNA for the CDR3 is TGTGCCAGCAGCTTAACTAGCGGGAGTACAGATACGCAGTATTTT.

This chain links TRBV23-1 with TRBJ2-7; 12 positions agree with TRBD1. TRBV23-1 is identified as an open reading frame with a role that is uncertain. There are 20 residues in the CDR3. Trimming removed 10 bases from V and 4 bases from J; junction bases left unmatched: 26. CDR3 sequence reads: CAITGGQGARISWRPYEQYF. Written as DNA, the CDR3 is TGCGCCATAACAGGGGGACAGGGGGCGCGTATAAGTTGGAGACCGTACGAGCAGTACTTC.

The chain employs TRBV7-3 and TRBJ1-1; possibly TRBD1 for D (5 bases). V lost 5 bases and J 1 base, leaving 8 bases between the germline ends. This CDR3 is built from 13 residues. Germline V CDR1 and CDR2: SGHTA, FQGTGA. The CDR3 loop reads CASSQGANTEAFF. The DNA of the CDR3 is TGTGCCAGCAGCCAGGGTGCGAACACTGAAGCTTTCTTT.

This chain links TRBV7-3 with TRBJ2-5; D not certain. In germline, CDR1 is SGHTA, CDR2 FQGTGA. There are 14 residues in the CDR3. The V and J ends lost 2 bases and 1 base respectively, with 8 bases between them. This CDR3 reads CASSLHGFQETQYF. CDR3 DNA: TGTGCCAGCAGCTTACACGGGTTCCAAGAGACCCAGTACTTC.

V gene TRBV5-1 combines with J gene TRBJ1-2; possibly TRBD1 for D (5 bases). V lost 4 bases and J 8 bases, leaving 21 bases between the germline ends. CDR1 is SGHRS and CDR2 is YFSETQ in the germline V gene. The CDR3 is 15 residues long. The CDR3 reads CASSDRTGGSRGYTF. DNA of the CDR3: TGCGCCAGCAGCGATCGGACGGGGGGGAGTCGCGGCTACACCTTC.

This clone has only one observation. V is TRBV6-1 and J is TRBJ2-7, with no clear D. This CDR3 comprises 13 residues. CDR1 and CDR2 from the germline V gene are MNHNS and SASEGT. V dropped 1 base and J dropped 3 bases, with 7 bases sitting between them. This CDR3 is CASSEVPDYEQYF. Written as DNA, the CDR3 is TGTGCCAGCAGTGAAGTGCCAGACTACGAGCAGTACTTC.